This T cell receptor beta chain was documented in a study of molecular identifiers for immune sequencing clone quantification. CDR3 length: 11 residues. The germline V gene encodes CDR1 KGHDR and CDR2 SFDVKD. Trimming removed 8 bases from V and 5 bases from J, with 7 bases in between. This clonotype was recorded at least ten times. TCRdb re-called the PCR reads through MiXCR, storing one row per CDR3 protein. The repertoire holds 600,000 to 650,000 distinct CDR3 sequences, with roughly 21% as singletons. The clonotype was recovered from a human donor in good health. Some libraries in this study had Jurkat cell RNA spiked in. The sample was naive CD8+ T cells from blood, with Jurkat cell RNA spiked in. This sample's subset: FACS-sorted CD8+CD4-CCR7+CD45RA+ naive T cells. The rearrangement joins TRBV24-1 to TRBJ2-3, with a weak D call TRBD2 (5 bases). The CDR3 reads CATMAGDTQYF. The CDR3, as DNA: TGTGCCACCATGGCGGGAGATACGCAGTATTTT.